This TCR beta chain was documented in a study of T-cell reconstitution after alpha-beta-depleted transplantation in children. As it was prepared, the TCRbeta library received unique molecular identifiers. TCRdb itself ran the PCR reads through MiXCR, one entry per CDR3 protein. The sample shows roughly 280,000 distinct CDR3 sequences, around 10% of them seen only once. This clonotype was counted at least ten times. Trimming pared 2 bases from V and 0 bases from J, leaving 13 bases between. CDR1 and CDR2 from the germline V gene are GTSNPN and SVGIG (reference sequence). The CDR3 is 16 residues long. V usage is TRBV30 and J usage is TRBJ2-2; possibly TRBD2 for D (6 bases). Sequencing was performed on peripheral blood, taken 180 days after TCRalphabeta/CD19-depleted stem cell transplant. This receptor was identified in a male patient between 2 and 9 years old who had a stem cell transplant for chronic granulomatous disease, so the T cells may come from the graft donor. CDR3 residues: CAWSRAGSANTGELFF. The CDR3 DNA sequence: TGTGCCTGGAGTCGAGCGGGTAGCGCGAACACCGGGGAGCTGTTTTTT.